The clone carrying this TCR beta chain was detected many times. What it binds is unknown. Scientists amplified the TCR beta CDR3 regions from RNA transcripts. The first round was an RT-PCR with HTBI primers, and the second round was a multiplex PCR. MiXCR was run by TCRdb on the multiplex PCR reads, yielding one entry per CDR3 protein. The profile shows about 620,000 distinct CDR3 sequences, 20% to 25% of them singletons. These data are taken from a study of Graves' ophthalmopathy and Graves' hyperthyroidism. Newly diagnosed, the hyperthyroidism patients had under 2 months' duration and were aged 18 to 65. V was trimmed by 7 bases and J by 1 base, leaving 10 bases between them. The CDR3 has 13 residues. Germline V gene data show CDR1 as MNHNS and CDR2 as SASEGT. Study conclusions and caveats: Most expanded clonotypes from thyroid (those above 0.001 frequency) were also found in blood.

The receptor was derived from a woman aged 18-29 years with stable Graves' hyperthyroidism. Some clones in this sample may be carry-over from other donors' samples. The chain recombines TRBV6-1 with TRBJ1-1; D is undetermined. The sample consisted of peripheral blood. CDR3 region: CASTPRGNTEAFF. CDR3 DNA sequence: TGTGCCAGCACCCCCCGGGGGAACACTGAAGCTTTCTTT.